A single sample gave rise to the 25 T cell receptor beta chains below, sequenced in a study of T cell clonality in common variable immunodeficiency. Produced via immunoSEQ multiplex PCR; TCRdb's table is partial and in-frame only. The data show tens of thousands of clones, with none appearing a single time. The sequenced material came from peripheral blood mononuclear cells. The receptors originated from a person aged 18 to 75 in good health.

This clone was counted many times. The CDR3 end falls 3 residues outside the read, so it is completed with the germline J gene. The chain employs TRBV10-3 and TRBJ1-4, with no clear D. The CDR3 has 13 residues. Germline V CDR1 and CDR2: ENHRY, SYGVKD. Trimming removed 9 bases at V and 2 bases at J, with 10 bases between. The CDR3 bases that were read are TGTGCCATTGCCCCGAGGACTAATGAAAAA. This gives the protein CAIAPRTNEK. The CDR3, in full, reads CAIAPRTNEKLFF.

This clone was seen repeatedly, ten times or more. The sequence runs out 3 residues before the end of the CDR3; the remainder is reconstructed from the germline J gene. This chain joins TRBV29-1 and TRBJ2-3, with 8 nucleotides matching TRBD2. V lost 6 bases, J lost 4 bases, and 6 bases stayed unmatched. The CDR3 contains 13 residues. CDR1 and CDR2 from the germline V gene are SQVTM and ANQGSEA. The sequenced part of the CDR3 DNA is TGCAGCGTAGAGACGGGAGGGGCAGATACG. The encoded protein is CSVETGGADT. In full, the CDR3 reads CSVETGGADTQYF.

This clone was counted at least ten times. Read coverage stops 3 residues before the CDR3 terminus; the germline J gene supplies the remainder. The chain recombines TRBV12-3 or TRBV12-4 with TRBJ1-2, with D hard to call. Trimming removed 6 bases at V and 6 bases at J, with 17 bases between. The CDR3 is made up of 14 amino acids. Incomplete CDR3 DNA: TGTGCCAGCAGCCTAGTCCCCACCGTTGATGGC. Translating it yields CASSLVPTVDG. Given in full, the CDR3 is CASSLVPTVDGYTF.

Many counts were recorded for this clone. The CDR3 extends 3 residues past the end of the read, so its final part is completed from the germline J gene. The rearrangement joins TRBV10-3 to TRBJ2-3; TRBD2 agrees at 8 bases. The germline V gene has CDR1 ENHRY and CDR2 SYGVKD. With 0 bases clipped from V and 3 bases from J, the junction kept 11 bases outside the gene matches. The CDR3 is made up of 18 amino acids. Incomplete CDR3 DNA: TGTGCCATCAGTGAGTCGACTCTCGGCGGGAGGAAGACAGATACG. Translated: CAISESTLGGRKTDT. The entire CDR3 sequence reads CAISESTLGGRKTDTQYF.

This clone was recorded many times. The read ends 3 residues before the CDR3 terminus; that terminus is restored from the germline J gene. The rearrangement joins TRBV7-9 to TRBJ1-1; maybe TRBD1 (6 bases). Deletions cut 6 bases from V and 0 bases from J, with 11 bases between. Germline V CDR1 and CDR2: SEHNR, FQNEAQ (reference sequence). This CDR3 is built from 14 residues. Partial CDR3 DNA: TGTGCCAGCAGGACGGGGGGCGTGAACACTGAA. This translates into CASRTGGVNTE. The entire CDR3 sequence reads CASRTGGVNTEAFF.

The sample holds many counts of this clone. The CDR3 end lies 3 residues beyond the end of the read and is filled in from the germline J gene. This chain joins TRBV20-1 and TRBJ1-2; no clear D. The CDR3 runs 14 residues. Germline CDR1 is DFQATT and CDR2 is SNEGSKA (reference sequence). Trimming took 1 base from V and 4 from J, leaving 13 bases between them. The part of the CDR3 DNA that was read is TGCAGTGCTAGAGCTTTGCAGGAATCCTATGGC. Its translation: CSARALQESYG. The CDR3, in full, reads CSARALQESYGYTF.

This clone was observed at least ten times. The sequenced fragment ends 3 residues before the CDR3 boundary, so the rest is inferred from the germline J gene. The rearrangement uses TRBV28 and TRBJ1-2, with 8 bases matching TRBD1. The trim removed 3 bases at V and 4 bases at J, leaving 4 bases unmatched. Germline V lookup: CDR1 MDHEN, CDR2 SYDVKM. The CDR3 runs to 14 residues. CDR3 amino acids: CASSLHTGGYGYTF. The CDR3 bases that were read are TGTGCCAGCAGTTTGCACACAGGGGGCTATGGC.

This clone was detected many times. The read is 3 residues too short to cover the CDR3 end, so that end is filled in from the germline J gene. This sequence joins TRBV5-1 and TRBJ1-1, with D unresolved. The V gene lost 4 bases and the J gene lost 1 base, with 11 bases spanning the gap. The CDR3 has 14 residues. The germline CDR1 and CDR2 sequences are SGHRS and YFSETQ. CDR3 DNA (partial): TGCGCCAGCAGCATACGATACAGGAACACTGAA. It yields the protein CASSIRYRNTE. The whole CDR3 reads CASSIRYRNTEAFF.

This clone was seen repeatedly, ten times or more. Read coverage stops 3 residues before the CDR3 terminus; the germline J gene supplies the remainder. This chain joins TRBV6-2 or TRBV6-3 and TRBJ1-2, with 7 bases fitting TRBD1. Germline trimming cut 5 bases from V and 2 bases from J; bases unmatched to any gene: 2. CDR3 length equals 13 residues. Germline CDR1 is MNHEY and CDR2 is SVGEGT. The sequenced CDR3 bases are TGTGCCAGCAGTAAGACAGGGAACTATGGC. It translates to CASSKTGNYG. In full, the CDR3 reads CASSKTGNYGYTF.

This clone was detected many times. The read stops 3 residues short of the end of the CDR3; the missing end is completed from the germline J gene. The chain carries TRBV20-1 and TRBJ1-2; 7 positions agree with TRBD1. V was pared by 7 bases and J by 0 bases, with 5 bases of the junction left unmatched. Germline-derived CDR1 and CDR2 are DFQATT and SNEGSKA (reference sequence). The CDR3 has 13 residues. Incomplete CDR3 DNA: TGCAGTGTGGCAGGGGGGACTAACTATGGC. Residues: CSVAGGTNYG. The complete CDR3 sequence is CSVAGGTNYGYTF.

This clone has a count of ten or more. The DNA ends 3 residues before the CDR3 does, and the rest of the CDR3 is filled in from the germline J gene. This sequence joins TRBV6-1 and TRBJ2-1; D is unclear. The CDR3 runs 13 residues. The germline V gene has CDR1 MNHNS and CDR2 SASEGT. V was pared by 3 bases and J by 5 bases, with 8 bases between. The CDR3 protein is CASSDRDNNEQFF. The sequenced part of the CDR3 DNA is TGTGCCAGCAGTGACCGCGACAACAATGAG.

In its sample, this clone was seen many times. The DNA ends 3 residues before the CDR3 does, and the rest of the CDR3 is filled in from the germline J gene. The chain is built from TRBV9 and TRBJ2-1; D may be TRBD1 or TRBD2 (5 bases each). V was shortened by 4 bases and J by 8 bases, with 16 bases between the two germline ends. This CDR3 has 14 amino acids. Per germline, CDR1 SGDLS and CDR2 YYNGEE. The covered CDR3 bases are TGTGCCAGCAGCACAGGAGGAGGTTTGGATGAG. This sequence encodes CASSTGGGLDE. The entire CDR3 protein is CASSTGGGLDEQFF.

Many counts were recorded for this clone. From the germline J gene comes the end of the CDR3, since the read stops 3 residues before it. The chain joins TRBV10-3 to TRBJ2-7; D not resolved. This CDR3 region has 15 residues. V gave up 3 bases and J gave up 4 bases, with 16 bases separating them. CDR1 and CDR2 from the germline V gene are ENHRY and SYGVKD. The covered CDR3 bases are TGTGCCATCAGTGAAACCGTGGCAGGATCTTACGAG. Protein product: CAISETVAGSYE. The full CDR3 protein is CAISETVAGSYEQYF.

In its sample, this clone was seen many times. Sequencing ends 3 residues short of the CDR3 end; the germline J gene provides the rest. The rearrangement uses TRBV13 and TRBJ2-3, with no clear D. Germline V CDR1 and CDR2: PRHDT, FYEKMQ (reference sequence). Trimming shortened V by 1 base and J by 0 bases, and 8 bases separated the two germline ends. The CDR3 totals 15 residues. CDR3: CASSLEGLSTDTQYF. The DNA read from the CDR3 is TGTGCCAGCAGCTTAGAAGGCCTTAGCACAGATACG.

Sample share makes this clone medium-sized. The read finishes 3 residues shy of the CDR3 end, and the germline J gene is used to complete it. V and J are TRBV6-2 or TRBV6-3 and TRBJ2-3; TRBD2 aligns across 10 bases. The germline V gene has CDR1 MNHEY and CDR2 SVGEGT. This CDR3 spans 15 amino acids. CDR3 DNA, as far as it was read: TGTGCCAGCAGTTACTCAGGGACTAGCGCTTTATCG. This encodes CASSYSGTSALS. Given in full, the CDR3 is CASSYSGTSALSQYF.

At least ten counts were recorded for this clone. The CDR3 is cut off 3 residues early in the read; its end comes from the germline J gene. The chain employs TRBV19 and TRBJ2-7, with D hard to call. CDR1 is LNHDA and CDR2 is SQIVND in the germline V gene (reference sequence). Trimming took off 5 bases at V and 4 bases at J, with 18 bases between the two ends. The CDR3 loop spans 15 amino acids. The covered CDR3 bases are TGTGCCAGTAGTTCTCAAACGAGCTCCCGGTACGAG. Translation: CASSSQTSSRYE. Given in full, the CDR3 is CASSSQTSSRYEQYF. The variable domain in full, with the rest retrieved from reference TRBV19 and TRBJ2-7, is DGGITQSPKYLFRKEGQNVTLSCEQNLNHDAMYWYRQDPGQGLRLIYYSQIVNDFQKGDIAEGYSVSREKKESFPLTVTSAQKNPTAFYLCASSSQTSSRYEQYFGPGTRLTVT.

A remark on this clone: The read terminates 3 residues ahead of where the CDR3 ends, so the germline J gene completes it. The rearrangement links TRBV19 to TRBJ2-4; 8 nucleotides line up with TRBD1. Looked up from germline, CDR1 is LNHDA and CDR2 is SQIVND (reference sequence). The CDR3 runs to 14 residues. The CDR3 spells CASRSSGTGGGQYF. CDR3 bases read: TGTGCCAGTAGATCATCCGGGACAGGTGGAGGT.

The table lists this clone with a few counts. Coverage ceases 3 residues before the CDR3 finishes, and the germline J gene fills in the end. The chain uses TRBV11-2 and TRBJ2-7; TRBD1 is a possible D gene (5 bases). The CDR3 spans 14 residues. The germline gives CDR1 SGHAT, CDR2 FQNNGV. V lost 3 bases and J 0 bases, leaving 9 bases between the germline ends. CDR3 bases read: TGTGCCAGCAGCTTGGGGCGGAACTCCTACGAG. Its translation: CASSLGRNSYE. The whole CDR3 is CASSLGRNSYEQYF.

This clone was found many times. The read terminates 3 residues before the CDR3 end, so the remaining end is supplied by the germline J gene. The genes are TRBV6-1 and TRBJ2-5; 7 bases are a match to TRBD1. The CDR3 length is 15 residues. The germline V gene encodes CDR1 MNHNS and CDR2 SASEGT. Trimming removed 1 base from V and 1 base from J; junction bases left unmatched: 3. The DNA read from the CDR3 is TGTGCCAGCAGTGAAGGGGCAGGGGGCCAAGAGACC. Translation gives CASSEGAGGQET. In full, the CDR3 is CASSEGAGGQETQYF.

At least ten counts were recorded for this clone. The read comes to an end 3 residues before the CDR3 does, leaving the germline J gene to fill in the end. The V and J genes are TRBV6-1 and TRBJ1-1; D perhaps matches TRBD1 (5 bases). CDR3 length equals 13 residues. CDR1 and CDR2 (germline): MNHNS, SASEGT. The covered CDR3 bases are TGTGCCAGCAGTGAAGCGCGGCAGGGCCAG. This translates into CASSEARQGQ. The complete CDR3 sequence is CASSEARQGQAFF.

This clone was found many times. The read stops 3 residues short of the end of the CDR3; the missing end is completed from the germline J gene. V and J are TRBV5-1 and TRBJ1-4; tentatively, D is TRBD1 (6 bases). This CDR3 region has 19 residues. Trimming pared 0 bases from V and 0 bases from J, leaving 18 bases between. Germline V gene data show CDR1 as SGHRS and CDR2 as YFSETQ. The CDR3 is CASSLEAGAFLATNEKLFF. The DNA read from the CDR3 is TGCGCCAGCAGCTTGGAGGCAGGGGCGTTCCTTGCAACTAATGAAAAA.

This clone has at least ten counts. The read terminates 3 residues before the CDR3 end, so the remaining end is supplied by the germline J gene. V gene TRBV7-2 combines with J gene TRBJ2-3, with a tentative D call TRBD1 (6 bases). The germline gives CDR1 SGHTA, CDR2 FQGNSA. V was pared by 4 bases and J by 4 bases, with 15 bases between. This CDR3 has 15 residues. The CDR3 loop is CASSSYRVVSDTQYF. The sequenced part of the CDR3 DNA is TGTGCCAGCAGCTCCTACAGGGTTGTGTCAGATACG.

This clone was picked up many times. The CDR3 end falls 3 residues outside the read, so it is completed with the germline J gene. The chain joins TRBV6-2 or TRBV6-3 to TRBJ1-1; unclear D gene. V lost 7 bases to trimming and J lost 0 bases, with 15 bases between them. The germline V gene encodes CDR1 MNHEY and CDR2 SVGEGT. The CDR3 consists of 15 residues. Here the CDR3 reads CASNKGRAMNTEAFF. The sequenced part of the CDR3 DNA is TGTGCCAGCAACAAGGGTCGAGCAATGAACACTGAA.

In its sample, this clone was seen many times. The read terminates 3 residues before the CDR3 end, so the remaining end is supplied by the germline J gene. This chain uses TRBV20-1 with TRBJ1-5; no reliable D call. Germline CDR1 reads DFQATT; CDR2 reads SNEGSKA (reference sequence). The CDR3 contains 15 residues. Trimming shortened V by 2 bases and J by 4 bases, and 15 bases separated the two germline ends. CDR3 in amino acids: CSARLWQDLNQPQHF. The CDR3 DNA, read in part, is TGCAGTGCTAGACTTTGGCAGGACTTGAATCAGCCC.

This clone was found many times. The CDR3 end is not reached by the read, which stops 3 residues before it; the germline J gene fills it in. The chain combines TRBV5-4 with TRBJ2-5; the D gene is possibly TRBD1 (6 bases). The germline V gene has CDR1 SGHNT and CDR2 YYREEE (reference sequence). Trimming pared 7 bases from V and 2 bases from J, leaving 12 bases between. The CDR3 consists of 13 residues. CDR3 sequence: CASETTGQETQYF. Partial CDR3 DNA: TGTGCCAGCGAAACGACAGGACAAGAGACC.